This T cell receptor (beta chain) was recorded in a study of T cells in Graves' hyperthyroidism and ophthalmopathy (dated by TCRdb to the late 2010s). Notes on the research overall: TCR V-J signatures able to tell the groups apart were searched for in a discovery cohort of approximately 95 patients, of whom approximately 40 had Graves' ophthalmopathy and around 56 had stable Graves' hyperthyroidism. Prospective prediction of ophthalmopathy was tested in an independent validation cohort of approximately 19 hyperthyroidism patients and 15 to 17 patients who later progressed to ophthalmopathy. The 95 to 100 discovery patients were divided at random into training and test sets in a 7:3 ratio. In about 6 Graves' hyperthyroidism patients, the study also compared T-cell repertoires from thyroid tissue with T-cell repertoires from blood. After blood sampling, hyperthyroidism patients were treated with methimazole at a starting dose of 30 mg daily, and ophthalmopathy patients were treated with high-dose intravenous methylprednisolone. The paper reports TCR Vbeta CDR3 sequencing of some 140 peripheral blood samples: approximately 43 ophthalmopathy, about 75 hyperthyroidism and around 17 progressor patients. The study at large found these results: During validation, the model predicted progression to ophthalmopathy a median of about 6.3 months ahead of onset, with around 70% sensitivity and around 72% specificity. Most expanded thyroid clonotypes (frequency above 0.001) were also detected in blood, suggesting blood repertoires may reflect thyroid immune responses. Ophthalmopathy was separated from stable hyperthyroidism by a 13 V-J signature model, with about 88% sensitivity and around 81% specificity obtained in cross-validation and 80%/75% obtained in testing. Sample size was not statistically predetermined, and blinding of investigators to group allocation was not performed.

TCR beta CDR3 regions were amplified from RNA transcripts. The first round of RT-PCR for the TCR CDR3 was performed with the HTBI primer set and the Qiagen OneStep RT-PCR kit. A second multiplex PCR round built the libraries, followed by size selection and purification. Sequencing of the libraries was done on an Illumina HiSeq2000 using paired-end 100 bp reads. Processing in the source paper ran as follows. SOAPnuke was used to process the raw data, throwing out any read that contained adapters or uncalled bases, had a mean Phred below 15, or lacked an exact constant-primer or identifier match. High-quality paired reads were merged using COPE v1.2.5, and each unique nucleotide sequence was defined as a clonotype. Clonotypes were aligned to IMGT TRBV, TRBD and TRBJ reference segments using MiTCR v1.1. Only V-J combinations with frequency above 0.0001, covering 99% to 99.2% of repertoires, were analysed. A TCS score was defined as the ratio of F50 (clonal expansion) to E x V (chaos), with BLOSUM62-based TCRdist applied between CDR3 peptides within each V-J. Welch's t-statistics and random forest reduced 514 V-J features to fewer than 15, which were used in a naive Bayes classifier (R e1071). The similarity between thyroid and blood repertoires was quantified using the Morisita-Horn index. TCRdb trimmed the raw reads at Q25, called clones with MiXCR and kept productive beta chains. For every CDR3 protein sequence, its rows merge into one entry that carries the most common genes and DNA. The V and J calls, along with clone size, are taken from TCRdb and not from the paper's own processing. In all, the sample holds 500,000 to 600,000 distinct CDR3 sequences, and approximately 48% of those were seen once. The top ten constitute about two fifths of the sample.

Any patient with an uncontrolled infection, another autoimmune disease, pregnancy or lactation was excluded. Diagnoses were based on clinical symptoms, serum thyroxine and TRAb, thyroid ultrasound and orbital computed tomography. Trizol reagent was used to extract total RNA, and RNA quality was then checked on an Agilent 2100 Bioanalyzer. Trimming removed 6 bases from V and 2 bases from J, leaving 11 bases between the germline ends. CDR3 length: 12 amino acids, cysteine to phenylalanine. Only CDR3 DNA remains: 36 bases, in frame from the first base. The germline V gene supplies CDR1 SQVTM and CDR2 ANQGSEA. About this clonotype: Its antigen target is currently unknown. No much larger clonotype is one base removed from it; base qualities were not supplied.

This sequence was found in an adult woman with Graves' disease, either hyperthyroidism or ophthalmopathy (not recorded which). The sequence joins TRBV29-1 to TRBJ2-7; there is no confident call for the D gene. Sequenced sample: peripheral blood or thyroid tissue (not recorded which). DNA sequence: TGCAGCGTAGGTGGGGTCCCCTACGAGCAGTACTTC. This codes for CSVGGVPYEQYF.